Presented here are 29 T cell receptor gamma chains from one specimen sequenced in a study of gamma delta lymphoproliferative disorders and STAT genes. PBMCs from patients and controls supplied the genomic DNA for sequencing. TCRdb fed the multiplex PCR reads to CATT. Among roughly 1,400 gamma-chain clones, 9.5% to 10% were seen once, and the ten largest hold roughly 23%. The sample was blood. The receptors were gathered from a human donor in good health.

By frequency in the sample, this clone is medium-sized. V and J are TRGV4 and TRGJP2. The J gene is absent in TCRdb and was assigned here via DNA matching to germline. The length of the CDR3 is 16 residues. The germline CDR1 and CDR2 sequences are EGSTGY and YDSYTSSV. With 1 base clipped from V and 0 bases from J, the junction kept 5 bases outside the gene matches. The CDR3 region is CATWDGLYSSDWIKTF. CDR3 nucleotide sequence: TGTGCCACCTGGGATGGTTTATATAGTAGTGATTGGATCAAGACGTTT.

In its sample, this clone ranks as medium-sized. The chain employs TRGV4 and TRGJ1 or TRGJ2. Matching the DNA to germline supplied the J gene, which TCRdb does not give. This CDR3 comprises 12 residues. The V gene's germline CDR1 is EGSTGY and CDR2 YDSYTSSV. The V segment lost 1 base and the J segment 9 bases; nucleotides outside the gene matches: 6. This CDR3 is CATWDGASKKLF. CDR3 coding DNA: TGTGCCACCTGGGATGGAGCTAGTAAGAAACTCTTT.

This clone is labeled medium-sized. Other DNA sequences in this specimen translate into the identical CDR3. The chain is built from TRGV4 and TRGJ1 or TRGJ2. Because TCRdb records no J gene, it was assigned here through a match of the DNA to germline. The CDR3 runs 10 residues. Per germline, CDR1 EGSTGY and CDR2 YDSYTSSV. Trimming took 1 base from V and 10 from J; bases not matched to a gene: 1. CDR3 protein: CATWDGKKLF. DNA for the CDR3: TGTGCCACCTGGGATGGCAAGAAACTCTTT.

By proportion, this clone is medium-sized. The DNA for the CDR3 is TGTGCCACCTGGGACTTATATAAGAAACTCTTT. It specifies CATWDLYKKLF. The gene calls are TRGV3 and TRGJ1 or TRGJ2. The J gene, not given by TCRdb, was assigned here from a germline match of the nucleotide sequence. The CDR3 has 11 residues. Germline CDR1 and CDR2: VTNTFY and YDVSTARD (reference sequence). V shed 3 bases, J shed 7 bases, and the junction held 3 bases outside the gene matches.

This clone is medium-sized (0.01 to 0.1%). The rearrangement links TRGV9 to TRGJP2. As TCRdb names no J gene, one was assigned here on the basis of a DNA match to germline. The CDR3 loop spans 14 amino acids. Germline CDR1 is GITISATS and CDR2 is ISYDGTV (reference sequence). V trimming: 0 bases; J trimming: 2 bases; junction bases outside the gene matches: 0. CDR3 sequence (DNA): TGTGCCTTGTGGGAGGTGAGTAGTGATTGGATCAAGACGTTT. Its translation is CALWEVSSDWIKTF.

To note about this clone: TCRdb's protein, taken from a much larger clone, differs from this DNA's translation at residue 5, likely owing to a read error; the protein displayed comes from the DNA. The gene calls are TRGV2 and TRGJ1 or TRGJ2. TCRdb is silent on the J gene; assignment here came from matching the DNA to germline. Germline V gives CDR1 EGSNGY, CDR2 YDSYNSKV. This CDR3 has 10 amino acids. J was trimmed by 10 bases and V by 5 bases; bases with no gene match: 5. Written as DNA, the CDR3 is TGTGCCACCTGGGGCCCAAAGAAACTCTTT. This translates into CATWGPKKLF.

This clone is large (0.1 to 1%). This chain connects TRGV4 to TRGJ1 or TRGJ2. The J gene is absent in TCRdb and was assigned here via DNA matching to germline. This CDR3 has 13 residues. V gave up 2 bases and J gave up 4 bases; unmatched junction bases: 5. Germline V gene lookup returns CDR1 EGSTGY and CDR2 YDSYTSSV. This CDR3 reads CATWDVKYYKKLF. The CDR3, as DNA: TGTGCCACCTGGGATGTAAAATATTATAAGAAACTCTTT.

Judged by abundance, this clone is large. The rearrangement uses TRGV3 and TRGJ1 or TRGJ2. TCRdb does not report a J gene; here it was assigned by matching the DNA to germline references. The CDR3 spans 16 residues. The trim removed 0 bases at V and 4 bases at J, leaving 12 bases unmatched. Looked up from germline, CDR1 is VTNTFY and CDR2 is YDVSTARD (reference sequence). CDR3 amino acids: CATWDRLSPAYYKKLF. Here the CDR3 DNA reads TGTGCCACCTGGGACAGGCTATCCCCCGCCTATTATAAGAAACTCTTT.

Relative to its sample, this clone is medium-sized. CDR3 amino acids: CATWVPSFYKKLF. In DNA form, the CDR3 reads TGTGCCACCTGGGTCCCTTCTTTCTATAAGAAACTCTTT. This chain links TRGV2 with TRGJ1 or TRGJ2. TCRdb supplies no J gene; here it was assigned by aligning the nucleotide sequence to germline. CDR1 is EGSNGY, CDR2 YDSYNSKV, per germline. J lost 7 bases, V lost 5 bases, and 11 bases had no gene match. The CDR3 spans 13 residues.

Relative to its sample, this clone is large. This chain connects TRGV10 to TRGJP1. The J gene is not listed in TCRdb, so it was assigned here from a DNA match to germline. TRGV10 carries the ORF label, with uncertain function. J lost 3 bases, V lost 8 bases, and 4 bases had no gene match. CDR3 length: 13 amino acids. This CDR3 is CAAWDSTGWFKIF. The CDR3 nucleotides are TGTGCTGCGTGGGATTCCACTGGTTGGTTCAAGATATTT.

Concerning this clone itself: A read error is likely here: a far larger clone is one base away. Other nucleotide sequences from this sample produce the same CDR3. The chain employs TRGV10 and TRGJP1. Matching the DNA to germline supplied the J gene, which TCRdb does not give. TRGV10 is known as an ORF, though its function is uncertain. The CDR3 has 14 residues. V trimming: 8 bases; J trimming: 7 bases; junction bases outside the gene matches: 11. The CDR3 nucleotides are TGTGCTGCGTGGGATTTGGGCGGTGGTTGGTTCAAGATATTT. This gives the protein CAAWDLGGGWFKIF.

By its share, this clone is medium-sized. The rearrangement uses TRGV5 and TRGJ1 or TRGJ2. TCRdb is silent on the J gene; assignment here came from matching the DNA to germline. The junction had 7 bases not matched to a gene; V was cut back by 0 bases and J by 8 bases. This CDR3 comprises 13 residues. Germline CDR1 VINAFY, CDR2 YDVSNSKD. The CDR3 protein is CATWDRIENKKLF. As DNA, the CDR3 is TGTGCCACCTGGGACAGGATCGAAAATAAGAAACTCTTT.

This sequence joins TRGV10 and TRGJ1 or TRGJ2. Matching the DNA to germline supplied the J gene, which TCRdb does not give. TRGV10 belongs to the ORF category, with a function that is uncertain. The CDR3 consists of 11 residues. The V and J ends lost 8 bases and 9 bases, in that order; junction bases with no gene match: 8. CDR3 sequence (DNA): TGTGCTGCGTGGGGTCGGATTAAGAAACTCTTT. Its translation: CAAWGRIKKLF.

This clone is medium-sized in the sample. DNA for the CDR3: TGTGCCTGCTGGATTAGGCACCGGGAGTATAAGAAACTCTTT. Protein: CACWIRHREYKKLF. The V call is TRGV11, the J call TRGJ1 or TRGJ2. In the absence of a J gene in TCRdb, the DNA was matched to germline to assign it here. TRGV11 is an open reading frame whose function is uncertain. Trimming took 0 bases from V and 7 from J; bases not matched to a gene: 6. The CDR3 spans 14 residues.

This clone was picked up one time. It is unclear where the CDR3 begins or ends on the DNA, so no DNA is shown, and the CDR3 is as TCRdb lists it. The V gene call reads TRGV8; no J gene was called. The germline V gene has CDR1 VENAVY and CDR2 YDSYNSRV. With termini counted, the CDR3 has 18 amino acids. The CDR3 spells CATWDLFIRNSLAVEQHF.

Judged by abundance, this clone is medium-sized. The chain uses TRGV3 and TRGJ1 or TRGJ2. TCRdb lists no J gene, so it was determined here by aligning the DNA to germline. This CDR3 is 13 amino acids long. V lost 0 bases, J lost 3 bases, and 2 bases stayed unmatched. Germline V CDR1 and CDR2: VTNTFY, YDVSTARD (reference sequence). The CDR3 DNA follows: TGTGCCACCTGGGACAGGCCTTATTATAAGAAACTCTTT. This translates into CATWDRPYYKKLF.

This chain joins TRGV4 and TRGJP1. The J gene, left out of TCRdb, was set here by checking the DNA against germline. The CDR3 runs to 12 residues. CDR1 EGSTGY and CDR2 YDSYTSSV come from the germline V gene. V lost 3 bases, J lost 5 bases, and 0 bases stayed unmatched. The chain's CDR3 is CATWDTGWFKIF. In nucleotides, the CDR3 is TGTGCCACCTGGGATACTGGTTGGTTCAAGATATTT.

This clone is categorized as medium-sized. The V gene is TRGV5, the J gene TRGJ1 or TRGJ2. TCRdb supplies no J gene; here it was assigned by aligning the nucleotide sequence to germline. The CDR3 sequence is 12 residues long. The V gene's germline CDR1 is VINAFY and CDR2 YDVSNSKD. V shed 3 bases, J shed 7 bases, and the junction held 6 bases outside the gene matches. DNA for the CDR3: TGTGCCACCTGGGACGTCAGGTATAAGAAACTCTTT. It yields the protein CATWDVRYKKLF.

In this sample, this clone is medium-sized. Other DNA sequences in the same sample also yield this CDR3. The J gene is TRGJ1 or TRGJ2, the V gene TRGV3. The J gene, not given by TCRdb, was assigned here from a germline match of the nucleotide sequence. This CDR3 contains 12 residues. From germline, CDR1 is VTNTFY and CDR2 YDVSTARD (reference sequence). The V and J ends lost 0 bases and 8 bases, in that order; junction bases with no gene match: 4. The CDR3 loop is CATWDRLHKKLF. Here the CDR3 DNA reads TGTGCCACCTGGGACAGGCTTCATAAGAAACTCTTT.

This clone is judged medium-sized. This chain connects TRGV4 to TRGJ1 or TRGJ2. TCRdb does not report a J gene; here it was assigned by matching the DNA to germline references. Per germline, CDR1 EGSTGY and CDR2 YDSYTSSV. The ends lost 0 bases at V and 7 bases at J; junction bases unmatched: 9. CDR3 length: 14 amino acids. CDR3 residues: CATWDGQGGYKKLF. In nucleotides, the CDR3 is TGTGCCACCTGGGATGGGCAGGGAGGGTATAAGAAACTCTTT.

This clone counts as medium-sized (0.01 to 0.1%). The rearrangement links TRGV2 to TRGJ1 or TRGJ2. No J gene was available from TCRdb, and it was assigned here by a germline match of the DNA. The trim removed 0 bases at V and 11 bases at J, leaving 7 bases unmatched. The CDR3 totals 12 residues. The germline V gene has CDR1 EGSNGY and CDR2 YDSYNSKV. CDR3 residues: CATWDGHVEKLF. CDR3 nucleotides: TGTGCCACCTGGGACGGGCATGTAGAGAAACTCTTT.

By proportion, this clone is medium-sized. The chain employs TRGV3 and TRGJ1 or TRGJ2. TCRdb records no J gene; here it was assigned by comparing the DNA to germline. Germline V gives CDR1 VTNTFY, CDR2 YDVSTARD (reference sequence). This CDR3 comprises 16 residues. The trim removed 10 bases at V and 3 bases at J, leaving 21 bases unmatched. The CDR3 region has the DNA TGTGCCACTGCCACCCTCACCAGTGATTCTTATTATAAGAAACTCTTT. Encoded protein: CATATLTSDSYYKKLF.

By sample fraction, this clone is medium-sized. The V call is TRGV3, the J call TRGJ1 or TRGJ2. Here the J gene was assigned by germline matching of the DNA, as TCRdb has none. CDR1 VTNTFY and CDR2 YDVSTARD come from the germline V gene (reference sequence). V lost 0 bases to trimming and J lost 3 bases; unmatched junction nucleotides: 8. This CDR3 has 15 residues. CDR3 sequence (DNA): TGTGCCACCTGGGACAGGCCTCCCCGTTATTATAAGAAACTCTTT. This codes for CATWDRPPRYYKKLF.

This clone is judged medium-sized. The rearrangement uses TRGV4 and TRGJP2. The J gene, not given by TCRdb, was assigned here from a germline match of the nucleotide sequence. CDR1 is EGSTGY, CDR2 YDSYTSSV, per germline. Losses at the gene ends were 7 bases for V and 7 bases for J; bases not matched to a gene: 12. CDR3 length: 14 residues. CDR3 DNA: TGTGCCACCTGTCTTCACCGGGATGATTGGATCAAGACGTTT. Residues: CATCLHRDDWIKTF.

This clone is medium-sized. Other DNA sequences from this sample encode an identical CDR3 as well. This chain uses TRGV2 with TRGJ1 or TRGJ2. Since TCRdb gives no J gene, matching the DNA to germline was used here to assign it. The CDR3 contains 13 residues. V was pared by 0 bases and J by 3 bases, with 2 bases of the junction left unmatched. Germline V lookup: CDR1 EGSNGY, CDR2 YDSYNSKV. CDR3 sequence: CATWDGPYYKKLF. The CDR3 DNA reads as TGTGCCACCTGGGACGGGCCTTATTATAAGAAACTCTTT.

This clone is medium-sized. The rearrangement links TRGV8 to TRGJP2. No J segment appears in TCRdb, so it was assigned here by matching the sequence to germline. The CDR3 covers 13 residues. V was pared by 4 bases and J by 6 bases, with 5 bases of the junction left unmatched. CDR1 and CDR2 (germline): VENAVY, YDSYNSRV. The CDR3 here is CATWEVGDWIKTF. In DNA, the CDR3 is TGTGCCACCTGGGAGGTGGGTGATTGGATCAAGACGTTT.

V and J are TRGV10 and TRGJP1. TCRdb gives no J gene; it was assigned here by matching the DNA to germline. TRGV10 is an ORF, and what it does is uncertain. The length of the CDR3 is 17 residues. V shed 8 bases, J shed 4 bases, and the junction held 17 bases outside the gene matches. CDR3 loop: CAAWDRILRGTGWFKIF. In DNA form, the CDR3 reads TGTGCTGCGTGGGATCGAATCTTAAGGGGCACTGGTTGGTTCAAGATATTT.

This clone rates as medium-sized. V and J are TRGV4 and TRGJ1 or TRGJ2. TCRdb carries no J gene annotation; the J gene was assigned here by matching the DNA with germline. The CDR3 contains 15 residues. After removal of 0 bases from V and 1 base from J, the junction contained 6 bases not matched to a gene. Germline-derived CDR1 and CDR2 are EGSTGY and YDSYTSSV. Here the CDR3 reads CATWDGTPNYYKKLF. The CDR3 region has the DNA TGTGCCACCTGGGATGGGACCCCAAATTATTATAAGAAACTCTTT.

In its sample, this clone is medium-sized (0.01 to 0.1%). The rearrangement joins TRGV4 to TRGJ1 or TRGJ2. The J gene comes from matching the DNA to germline here; TCRdb lacks it. The CDR3 extends over 12 amino acids. Germline V gives CDR1 EGSTGY, CDR2 YDSYTSSV. V shed 1 base and J 6 bases; nucleotides not matched to a gene: 3. DNA of the CDR3: TGTGCCACCTGGGATGGATGTTATAAGAAACTCTTT. As protein: CATWDGCYKKLF.